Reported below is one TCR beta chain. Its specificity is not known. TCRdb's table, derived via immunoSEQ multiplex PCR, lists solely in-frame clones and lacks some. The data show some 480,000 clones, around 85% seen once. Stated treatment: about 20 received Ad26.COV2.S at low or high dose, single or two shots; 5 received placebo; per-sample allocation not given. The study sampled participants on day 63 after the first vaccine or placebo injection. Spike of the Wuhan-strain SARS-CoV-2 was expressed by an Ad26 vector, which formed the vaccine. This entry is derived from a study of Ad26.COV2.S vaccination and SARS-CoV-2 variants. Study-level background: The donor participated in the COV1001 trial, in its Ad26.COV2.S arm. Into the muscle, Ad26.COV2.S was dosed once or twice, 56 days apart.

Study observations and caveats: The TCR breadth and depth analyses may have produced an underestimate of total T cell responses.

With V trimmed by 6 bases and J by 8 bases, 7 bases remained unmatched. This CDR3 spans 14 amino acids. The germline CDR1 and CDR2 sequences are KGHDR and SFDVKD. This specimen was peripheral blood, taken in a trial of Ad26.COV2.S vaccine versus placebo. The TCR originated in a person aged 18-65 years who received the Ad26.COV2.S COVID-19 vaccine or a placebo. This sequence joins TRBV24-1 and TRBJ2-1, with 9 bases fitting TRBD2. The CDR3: CATSQREAKDEQFF. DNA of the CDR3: TGTGCCACCAGTCAGCGGGAGGCTAAGGATGAGCAGTTCTTC.